The TCR beta chain described here comes from a study of OX40 agonist ivuxolimab in advanced cancers. Overall study context: Eligibility admitted prior anti-PD-1, anti-PD-L1 or anti-CTLA-4 therapy; about 40% had some.

Overall study results and limits: Determination of antigen specificity was not performed for the expanded peripheral T cells. In general, CD8+ T cells held more expanded clones than CD4+ did, on average.

The protocol was immunoSEQ multiplex PCR, while the TCRdb copy is restricted to in-frame clones and leaves out a portion. Here the sample spans about 36,000 clones, about 87% being singletons. The CDR3 consists of 12 residues. V lost 6 bases and J 5 bases, leaving 11 bases between the germline ends. Germline assignment: CDR1 SNHLY and CDR2 FYNNEI. This clone was detected once. Its cognate antigen is unknown. Autoimmune disease history or systemic immunosuppression excluded patients. This sequence was found in an adult with an advanced solid tumor such as melanoma, head and neck, liver or kidney cancer. This sequence joins TRBV2 and TRBJ2-7; the D call may be TRBD1 or TRBD2 (5 bases each). The sample here was CD4+ or CD8+ T cells sorted from blood, taken in a trial of the OX40 agonist ivuxolimab. The CDR3: CASSRGRDEQYF. The DNA of the CDR3 is TGTGCCAGCAGCCGGGGCAGAGACGAGCAGTACTTC.